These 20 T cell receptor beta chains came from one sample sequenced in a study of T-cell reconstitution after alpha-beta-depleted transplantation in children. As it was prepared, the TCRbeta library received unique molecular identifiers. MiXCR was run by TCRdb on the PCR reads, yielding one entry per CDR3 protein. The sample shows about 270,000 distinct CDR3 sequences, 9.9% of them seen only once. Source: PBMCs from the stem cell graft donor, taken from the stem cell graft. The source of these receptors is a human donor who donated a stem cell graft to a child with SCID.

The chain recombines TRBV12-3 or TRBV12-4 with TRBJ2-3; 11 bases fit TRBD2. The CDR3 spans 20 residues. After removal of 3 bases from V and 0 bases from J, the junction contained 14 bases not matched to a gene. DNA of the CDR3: TGTGCCAGCAGTTTCCGACTAGCGGGGTCTTTGCGGGCTAGCACAGATACGCAGTATTTT. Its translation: CASSFRLAGSLRASTDTQYF.

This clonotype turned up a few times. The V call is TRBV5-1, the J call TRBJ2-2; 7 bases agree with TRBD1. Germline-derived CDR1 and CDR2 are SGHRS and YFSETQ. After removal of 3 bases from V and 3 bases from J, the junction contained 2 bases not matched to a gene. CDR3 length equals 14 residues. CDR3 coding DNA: TGCGCCAGCAGCTGGACAGGTTACACCGGGGAGCTGTTTTTT. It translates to CASSWTGYTGELFF. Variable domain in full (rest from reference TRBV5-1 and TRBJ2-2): KAGVTQTPRYLIKTRGQQVTLSCSPISGHRSVSWYQQTPGQGLQFLFEYFSETQRNKGNFPGRFSGRQFSNSRSEMNVSTLELGDSALYLCASSWTGYTGELFFGEGSRLTVL.

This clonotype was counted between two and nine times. The CDR3 region has the DNA TGTGCCAGCAGCTACCCGGGACAGGGCTACAATGAGCAGTTCTTC. Its translation: CASSYPGQGYNEQFF. The chain couples TRBV7-9 to TRBJ2-1; 9 nucleotides align to TRBD1. Germline lookup yields CDR1 SEHNR and CDR2 FQNEAQ (reference sequence). V was pared by 4 bases and J by 3 bases, with 4 bases of the junction left unmatched. This CDR3 has 15 residues.

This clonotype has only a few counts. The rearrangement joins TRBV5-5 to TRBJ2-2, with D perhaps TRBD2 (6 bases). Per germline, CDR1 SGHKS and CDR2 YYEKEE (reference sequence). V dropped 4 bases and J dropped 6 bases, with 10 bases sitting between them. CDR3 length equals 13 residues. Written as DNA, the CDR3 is TGTGCCAGCAGCCGGGGACTTGCCGGGGAGCTGTTTTTT. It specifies CASSRGLAGELFF.

In nucleotides, the CDR3 is TGTGCCAGCAGCTCGGGGGGGATGGCAGATACGCAGTATTTT. Protein: CASSSGGMADTQYF. The chain couples TRBV7-3 to TRBJ2-3; TRBD2 aligns across 8 bases. The V segment lost 4 bases and the J segment 4 bases; nucleotides outside the gene matches: 4. The CDR3 contains 14 residues. In germline, CDR1 is SGHTA, CDR2 FQGTGA. The whole variable domain, remainder taken from reference TRBV7-3 and TRBJ2-3, is GAGVSQTPSNKVTEKGKYVELRCDPISGHTALYWYRQSLGQGPEFLIYFQGTGAADDSGLPNDRFFAVRPEGSVSTLKIQRTERGDSAVYLCASSSGGMADTQYFGPGTRLTVL.

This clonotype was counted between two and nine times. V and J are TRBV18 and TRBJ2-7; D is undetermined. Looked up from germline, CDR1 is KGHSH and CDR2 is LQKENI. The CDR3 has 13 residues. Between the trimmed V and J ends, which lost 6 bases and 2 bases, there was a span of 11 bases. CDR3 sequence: CASSPIGPYEQYF. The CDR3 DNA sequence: TGTGCCAGCTCCCCGATAGGACCCTACGAGCAGTACTTC.

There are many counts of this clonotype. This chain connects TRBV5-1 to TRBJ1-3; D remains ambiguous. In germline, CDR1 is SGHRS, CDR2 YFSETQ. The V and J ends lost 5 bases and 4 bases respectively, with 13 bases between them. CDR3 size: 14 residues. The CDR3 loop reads CASRPGATGNTIYF. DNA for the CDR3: TGCGCCAGCAGACCAGGAGCGACCGGAAACACCATATATTTT.

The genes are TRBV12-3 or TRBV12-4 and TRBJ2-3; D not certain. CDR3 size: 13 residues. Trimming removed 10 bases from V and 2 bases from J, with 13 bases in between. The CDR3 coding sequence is TGTGCCACGAGTAGTTCCGTCACAGATACGCAGTATTTT. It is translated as CATSSSVTDTQYF.

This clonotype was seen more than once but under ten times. For the CDR3, the DNA is TGCGCCAGCAGCTTGACGGTCCGACAAGAGACCCAGTACTTC. Translated: CASSLTVRQETQYF. The V gene is TRBV5-1, the J gene TRBJ2-5; no clear D. This CDR3 has 14 residues. Trimming removed 1 base from V and 2 bases from J, with 9 bases in between. Looked up from germline, CDR1 is SGHRS and CDR2 is YFSETQ. The variable domain in full, with the rest retrieved from reference TRBV5-1 and TRBJ2-5, is KAGVTQTPRYLIKTRGQQVTLSCSPISGHRSVSWYQQTPGQGLQFLFEYFSETQRNKGNFPGRFSGRQFSNSRSEMNVSTLELGDSALYLCASSLTVRQETQYFGPGTRLLVL.

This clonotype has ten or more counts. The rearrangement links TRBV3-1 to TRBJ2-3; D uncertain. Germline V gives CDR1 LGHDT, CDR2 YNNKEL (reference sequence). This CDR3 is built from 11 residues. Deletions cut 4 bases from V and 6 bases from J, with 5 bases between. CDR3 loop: CASSRADTQYF. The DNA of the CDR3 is TGTGCCAGCAGCCGAGCGGATACGCAGTATTTT.

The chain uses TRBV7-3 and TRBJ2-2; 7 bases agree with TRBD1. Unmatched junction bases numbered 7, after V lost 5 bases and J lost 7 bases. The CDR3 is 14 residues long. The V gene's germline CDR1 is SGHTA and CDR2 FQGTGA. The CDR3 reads CASSPFGQVGELFF. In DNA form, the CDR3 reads TGTGCCAGCAGCCCCTTCGGACAGGTCGGGGAGCTGTTTTTT.

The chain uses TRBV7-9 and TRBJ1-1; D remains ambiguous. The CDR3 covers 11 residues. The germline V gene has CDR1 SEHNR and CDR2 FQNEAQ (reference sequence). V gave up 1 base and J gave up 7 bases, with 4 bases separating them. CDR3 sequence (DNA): TGTGCCAGCAGCTTAGGTGATGAAGCTTTCTTT. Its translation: CASSLGDEAFF.

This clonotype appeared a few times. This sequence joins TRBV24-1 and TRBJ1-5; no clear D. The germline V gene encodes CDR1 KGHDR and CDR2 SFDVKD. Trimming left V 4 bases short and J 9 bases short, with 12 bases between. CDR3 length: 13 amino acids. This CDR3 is CATSDRGGSPQHF. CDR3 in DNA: TGTGCCACCAGTGACCGAGGTGGTTCGCCCCAGCATTTT.

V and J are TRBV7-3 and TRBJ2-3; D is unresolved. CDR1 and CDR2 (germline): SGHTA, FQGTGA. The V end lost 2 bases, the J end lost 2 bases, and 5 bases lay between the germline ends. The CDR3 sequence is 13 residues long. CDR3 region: CASSLWPTDTQYF. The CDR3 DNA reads TGTGCCAGCAGCTTATGGCCCACAGATACGCAGTATTTT. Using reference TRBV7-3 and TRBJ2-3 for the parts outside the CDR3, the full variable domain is GAGVSQTPSNKVTEKGKYVELRCDPISGHTALYWYRQSLGQGPEFLIYFQGTGAADDSGLPNDRFFAVRPEGSVSTLKIQRTERGDSAVYLCASSLWPTDTQYFGPGTRLTVL.

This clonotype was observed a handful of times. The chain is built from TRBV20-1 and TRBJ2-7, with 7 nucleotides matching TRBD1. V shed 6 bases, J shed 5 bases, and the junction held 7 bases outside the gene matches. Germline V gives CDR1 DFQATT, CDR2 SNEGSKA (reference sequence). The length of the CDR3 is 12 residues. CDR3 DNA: TGCAGTGCCGAGGAAGGGGGCAACGAGCAGTACTTC. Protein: CSAEEGGNEQYF.

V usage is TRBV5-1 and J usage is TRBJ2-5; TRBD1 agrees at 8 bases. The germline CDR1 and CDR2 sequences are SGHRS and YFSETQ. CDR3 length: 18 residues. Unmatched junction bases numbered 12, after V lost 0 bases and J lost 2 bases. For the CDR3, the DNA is TGCGCCAGCAGCTTGGCGGTGAAAGGGGACAGGACTCAAGAGACCCAGTACTTC. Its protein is CASSLAVKGDRTQETQYF.

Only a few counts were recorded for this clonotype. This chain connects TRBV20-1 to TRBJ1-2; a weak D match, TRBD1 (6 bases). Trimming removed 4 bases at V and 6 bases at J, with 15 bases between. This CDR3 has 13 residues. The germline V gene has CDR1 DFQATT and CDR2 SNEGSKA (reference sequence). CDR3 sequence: CSANDGGADGYTF. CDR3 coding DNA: TGCAGTGCTAACGACGGGGGCGCCGATGGCTACACCTTC.

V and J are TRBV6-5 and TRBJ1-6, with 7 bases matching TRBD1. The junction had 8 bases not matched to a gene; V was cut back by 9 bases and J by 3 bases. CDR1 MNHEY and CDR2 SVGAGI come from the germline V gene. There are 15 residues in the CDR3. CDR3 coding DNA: TGTGCCAGTCGACAGGGTTGGGGCTATAATTCACCCCTCCACTTT. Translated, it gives CASRQGWGYNSPLHF.

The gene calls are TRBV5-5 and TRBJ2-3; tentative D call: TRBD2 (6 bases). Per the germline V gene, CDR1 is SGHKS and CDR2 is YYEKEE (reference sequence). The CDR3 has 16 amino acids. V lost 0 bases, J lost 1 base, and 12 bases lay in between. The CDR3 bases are TGTGCCAGCAGCTTGGTGCCGACGGGGGGCACAGATACGCAGTATTTT. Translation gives CASSLVPTGGTDTQYF. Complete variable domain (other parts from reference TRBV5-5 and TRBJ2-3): DAGVTQSPTHLIKTRGQQVTLRCSPISGHKSVSWYQQVLGQGPQFIFQYYEKEERGRGNFPDRFSARQFPNYSSELNVNALLLGDSALYLCASSLVPTGGTDTQYFGPGTRLTVL.

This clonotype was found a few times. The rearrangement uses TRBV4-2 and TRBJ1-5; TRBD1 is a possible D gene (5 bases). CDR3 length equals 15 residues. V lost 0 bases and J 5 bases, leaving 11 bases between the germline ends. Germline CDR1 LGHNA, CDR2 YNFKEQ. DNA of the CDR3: TGTGCCAGCAGCCAAGATTGGGGCAAAGATCAGCCCCAGCATTTT. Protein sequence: CASSQDWGKDQPQHF.